This T cell receptor beta chain is drawn from a study of blood T cell repertoires in COVID-19. Study context: The United States, Italy and Spain were the sources of the acute and convalescent COVID-19 samples. The analysed material was cDNA or gDNA that came from T cells, B-cell-depleted T cells, or PBMCs.

V shed 4 bases and J 2 bases; nucleotides not matched to a gene: 5. Germline V lookup: CDR1 SGHKS, CDR2 YYEKEE (reference sequence). This CDR3 comprises 15 residues. The protocol was immunoSEQ multiplex PCR, while the TCRdb copy is restricted to in-frame clones and leaves out a portion. Of tens of thousands of clones detected, roughly nine tenths appear once; the ten largest clones hold roughly 9.8%. Material: peripheral blood. The rearrangement uses TRBV5-5 and TRBJ2-7, with 11 positions matching TRBD2. The origin of this receptor is a human donor in a cohort sampled during active COVID-19. CDR3 nucleotides: TGTGCCAGCAGCGCGGGGACTAGCGGAACCTACGAGCAGTACTTC. Protein sequence: CASSAGTSGTYEQYF.